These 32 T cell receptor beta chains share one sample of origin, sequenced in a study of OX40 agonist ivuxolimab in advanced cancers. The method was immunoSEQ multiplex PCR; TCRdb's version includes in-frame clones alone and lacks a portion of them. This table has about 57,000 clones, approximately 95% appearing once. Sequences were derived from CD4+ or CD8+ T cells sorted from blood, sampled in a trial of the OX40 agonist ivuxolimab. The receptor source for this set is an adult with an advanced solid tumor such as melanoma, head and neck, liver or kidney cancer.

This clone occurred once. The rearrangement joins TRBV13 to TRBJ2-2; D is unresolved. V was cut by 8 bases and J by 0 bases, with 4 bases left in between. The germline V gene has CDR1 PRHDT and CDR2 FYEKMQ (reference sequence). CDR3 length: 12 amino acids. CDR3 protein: CASGPNTGELFF. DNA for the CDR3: TGTGCCAGCGGACCGAACACCGGGGAGCTGTTTTTT.

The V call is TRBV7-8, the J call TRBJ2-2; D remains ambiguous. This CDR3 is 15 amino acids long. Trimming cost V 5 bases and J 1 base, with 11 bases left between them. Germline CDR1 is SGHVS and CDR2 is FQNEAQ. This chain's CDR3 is CASSLETGNTGELFF. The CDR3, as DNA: TGTGCCAGCAGCCTCGAAACGGGGAACACCGGGGAGCTGTTTTTT.

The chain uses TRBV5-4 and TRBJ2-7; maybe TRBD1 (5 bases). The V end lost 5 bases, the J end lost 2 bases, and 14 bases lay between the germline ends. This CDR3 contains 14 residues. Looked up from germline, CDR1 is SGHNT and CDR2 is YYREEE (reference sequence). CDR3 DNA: TGTGCCAGCAGGACGGACACGTTTCCCTACGAGCAGTACTTC. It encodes CASRTDTFPYEQYF.

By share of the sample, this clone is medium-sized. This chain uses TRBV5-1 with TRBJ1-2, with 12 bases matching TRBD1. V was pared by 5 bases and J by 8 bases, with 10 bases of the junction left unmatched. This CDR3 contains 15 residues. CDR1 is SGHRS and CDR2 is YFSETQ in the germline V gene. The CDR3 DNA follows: TGCGCCAGCAGTCCCGGGACAGGGGGCGCCGGGGGCTACACCTTC. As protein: CASSPGTGGAGGYTF.

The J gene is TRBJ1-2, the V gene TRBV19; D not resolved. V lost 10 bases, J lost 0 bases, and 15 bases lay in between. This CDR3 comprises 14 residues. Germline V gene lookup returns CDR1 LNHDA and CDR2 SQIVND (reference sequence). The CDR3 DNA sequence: TGTGCCACACAAGGCAAAATGTCTAACTATGGCTACACCTTC. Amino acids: CATQGKMSNYGYTF.

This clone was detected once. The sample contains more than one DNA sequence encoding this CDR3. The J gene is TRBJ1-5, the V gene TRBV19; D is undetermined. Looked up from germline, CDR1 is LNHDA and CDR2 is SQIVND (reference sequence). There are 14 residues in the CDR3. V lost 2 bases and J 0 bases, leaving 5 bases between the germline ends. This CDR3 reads CASSIRDSNQPQHF. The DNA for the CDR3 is TGTGCCAGTAGTATAAGGGATAGCAATCAGCCCCAGCATTTT.

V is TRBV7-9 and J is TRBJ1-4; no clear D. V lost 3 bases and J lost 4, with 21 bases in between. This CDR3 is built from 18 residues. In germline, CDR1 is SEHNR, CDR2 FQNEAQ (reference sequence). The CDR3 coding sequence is TGTGCCAGCAGCTTGGGTGATTCGGAGCTCCTACTTAATGAAAAACTGTTTTTT. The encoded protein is CASSLGDSELLLNEKLFF.

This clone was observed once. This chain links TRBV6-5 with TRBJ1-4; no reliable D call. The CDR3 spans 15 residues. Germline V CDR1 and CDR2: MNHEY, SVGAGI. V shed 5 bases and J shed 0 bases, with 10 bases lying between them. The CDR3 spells CASSRRLATNEKLFF. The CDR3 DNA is TGTGCCAGCAGTCGACGGCTTGCAACTAATGAAAAACTGTTTTTT.

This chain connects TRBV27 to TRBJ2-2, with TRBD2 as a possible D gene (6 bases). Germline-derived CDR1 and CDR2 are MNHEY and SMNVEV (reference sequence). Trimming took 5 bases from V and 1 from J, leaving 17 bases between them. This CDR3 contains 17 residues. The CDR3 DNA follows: TGTGCCAGCAGTGTCATAGTCGGGACTGGGAACACCGGGGAGCTGTTTTTT. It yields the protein CASSVIVGTGNTGELFF.

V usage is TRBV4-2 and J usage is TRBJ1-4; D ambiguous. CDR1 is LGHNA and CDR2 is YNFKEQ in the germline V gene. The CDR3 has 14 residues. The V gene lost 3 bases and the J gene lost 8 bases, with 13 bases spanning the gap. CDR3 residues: CASSHIESVEKLFF. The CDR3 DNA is TGTGCCAGCAGCCATATTGAGTCGGTAGAAAAACTGTTTTTT.

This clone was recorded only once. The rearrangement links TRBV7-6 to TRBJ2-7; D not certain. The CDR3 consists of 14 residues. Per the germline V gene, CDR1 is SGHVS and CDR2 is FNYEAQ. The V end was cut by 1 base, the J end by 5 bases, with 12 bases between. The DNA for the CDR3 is TGTGCCAGCAGCTTAGAGACGGAAGGAAACGAGCAGTACTTC. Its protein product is CASSLETEGNEQYF.

CDR3 coding DNA: TGTGCCAGCAGAGACAGCTTGAGCTCCTACGAGCAGTACTTC. Residues: CASRDSLSSYEQYF. This rearrangement joins TRBV28 to TRBJ2-7; a possible D gene is TRBD1 (5 bases). CDR1 and CDR2 (germline): MDHEN, SYDVKM. Trimming shortened V by 6 bases and J by 0 bases, and 12 bases separated the two germline ends. There are 14 residues in the CDR3.

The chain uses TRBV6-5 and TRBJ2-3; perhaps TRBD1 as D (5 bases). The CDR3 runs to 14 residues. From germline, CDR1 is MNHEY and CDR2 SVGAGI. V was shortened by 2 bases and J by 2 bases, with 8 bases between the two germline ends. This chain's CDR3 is CASSYDSTTDTQYF. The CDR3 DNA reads TGTGCCAGCAGTTACGACAGCACCACAGATACGCAGTATTTT.

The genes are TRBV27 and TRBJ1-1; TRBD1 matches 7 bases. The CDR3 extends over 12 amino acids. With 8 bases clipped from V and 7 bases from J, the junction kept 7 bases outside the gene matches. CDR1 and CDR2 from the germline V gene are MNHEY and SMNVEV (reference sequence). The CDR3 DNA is TGTGCCAGCCTAGGGACAGATCGTGAAGCTTTCTTT. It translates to CASLGTDREAFF.

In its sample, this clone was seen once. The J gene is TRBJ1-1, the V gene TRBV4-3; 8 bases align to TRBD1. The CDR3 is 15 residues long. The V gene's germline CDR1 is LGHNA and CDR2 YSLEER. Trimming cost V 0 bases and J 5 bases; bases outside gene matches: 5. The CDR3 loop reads CASSQDRTGQTEAFF. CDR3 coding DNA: TGCGCCAGCAGCCAAGACCGGACAGGGCAAACTGAAGCTTTCTTT.

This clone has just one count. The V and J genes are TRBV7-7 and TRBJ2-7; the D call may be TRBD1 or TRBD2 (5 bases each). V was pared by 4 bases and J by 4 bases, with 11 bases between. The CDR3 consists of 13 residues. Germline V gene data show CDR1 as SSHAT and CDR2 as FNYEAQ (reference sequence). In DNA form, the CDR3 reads TGTGCCAGCAGCTATGAAGAGGGGTACGAGCAGTACTTC. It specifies CASSYEEGYEQYF.

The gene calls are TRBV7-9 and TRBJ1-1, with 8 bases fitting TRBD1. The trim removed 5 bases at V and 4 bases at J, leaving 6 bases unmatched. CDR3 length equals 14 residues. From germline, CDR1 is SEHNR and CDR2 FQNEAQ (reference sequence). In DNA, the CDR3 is TGTGCCAGCAGCGACGGACAGGGTTTCACTGAAGCTTTCTTT. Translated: CASSDGQGFTEAFF.

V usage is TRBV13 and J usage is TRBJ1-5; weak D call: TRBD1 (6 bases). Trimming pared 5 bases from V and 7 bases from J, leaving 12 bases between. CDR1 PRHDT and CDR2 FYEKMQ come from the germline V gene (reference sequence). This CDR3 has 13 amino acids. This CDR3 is CASSGGRGQPQHF. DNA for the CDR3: TGTGCCAGCAGCGGGGGCAGGGGACAGCCCCAGCATTTT.

The CDR3 loop reads CASSLASGSSYEQYF. CDR3 in DNA: TGTGCCAGCAGCTTAGCGAGCGGGAGCTCCTACGAGCAGTACTTC. This chain connects TRBV7-6 to TRBJ2-7; 8 positions match TRBD2. The CDR3 length is 15 residues. Germline V gene sequence: CDR1 SGHVS, CDR2 FNYEAQ. V was clipped by 0 bases and J by 0 bases; unmatched bases: 1.

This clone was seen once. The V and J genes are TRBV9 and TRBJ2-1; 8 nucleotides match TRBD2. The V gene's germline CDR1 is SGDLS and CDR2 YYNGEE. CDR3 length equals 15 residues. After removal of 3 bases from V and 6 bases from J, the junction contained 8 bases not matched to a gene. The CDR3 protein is CASSESGRYGNEQFF. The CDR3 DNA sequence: TGTGCCAGCAGCGAAAGCGGGAGATACGGCAATGAGCAGTTCTTC.

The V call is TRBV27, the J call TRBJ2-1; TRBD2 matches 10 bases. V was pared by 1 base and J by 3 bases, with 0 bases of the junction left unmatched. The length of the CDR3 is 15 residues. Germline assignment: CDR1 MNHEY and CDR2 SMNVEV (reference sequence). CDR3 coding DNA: TGTGCCAGCAGTTTATTAGCGGGAGGCTACAATGAGCAGTTCTTC. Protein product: CASSLLAGGYNEQFF.

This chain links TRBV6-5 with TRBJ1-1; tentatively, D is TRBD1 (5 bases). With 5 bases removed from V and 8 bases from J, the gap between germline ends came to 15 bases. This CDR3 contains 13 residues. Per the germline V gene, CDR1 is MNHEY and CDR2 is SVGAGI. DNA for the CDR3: TGTGCCAGCAGTACCAGGGACGGTTGGGAAGCTTTCTTT. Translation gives CASSTRDGWEAFF.

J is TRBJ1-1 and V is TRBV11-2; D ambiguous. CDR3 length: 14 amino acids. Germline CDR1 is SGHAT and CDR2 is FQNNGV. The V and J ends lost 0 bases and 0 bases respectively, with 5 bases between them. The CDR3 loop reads CASSLDPMNTEAFF. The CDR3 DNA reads TGTGCCAGCAGCTTAGATCCCATGAACACTGAAGCTTTCTTT.

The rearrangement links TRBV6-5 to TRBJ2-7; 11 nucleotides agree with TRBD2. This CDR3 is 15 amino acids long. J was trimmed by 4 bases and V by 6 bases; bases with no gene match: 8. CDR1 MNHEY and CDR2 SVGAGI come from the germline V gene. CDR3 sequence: CASRPLAGGWYEQYF. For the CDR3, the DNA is TGTGCCAGCAGACCATTAGCGGGAGGGTGGTACGAGCAGTACTTC.

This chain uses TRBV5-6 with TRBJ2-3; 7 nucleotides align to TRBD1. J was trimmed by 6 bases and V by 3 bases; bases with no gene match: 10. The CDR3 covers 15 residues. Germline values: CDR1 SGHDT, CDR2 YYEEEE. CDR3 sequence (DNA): TGTGCCAGCAGCTCCGACAGGGAGTTATTGGATACGCAGTATTTT. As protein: CASSSDRELLDTQYF.

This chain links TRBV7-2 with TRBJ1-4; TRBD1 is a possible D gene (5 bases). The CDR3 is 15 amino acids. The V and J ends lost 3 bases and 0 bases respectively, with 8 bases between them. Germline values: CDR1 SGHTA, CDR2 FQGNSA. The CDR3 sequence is CASSLSRATNEKLFF. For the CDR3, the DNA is TGTGCCAGCAGCTTGTCCAGGGCAACTAATGAAAAACTGTTTTTT.

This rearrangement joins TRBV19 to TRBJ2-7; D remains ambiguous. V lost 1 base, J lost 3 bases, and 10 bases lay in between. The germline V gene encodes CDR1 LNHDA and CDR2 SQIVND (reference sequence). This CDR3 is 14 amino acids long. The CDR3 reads CASSIVDGGYEQYF. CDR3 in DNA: TGTGCCAGTAGTATAGTGGACGGCGGCTACGAGCAGTACTTC.

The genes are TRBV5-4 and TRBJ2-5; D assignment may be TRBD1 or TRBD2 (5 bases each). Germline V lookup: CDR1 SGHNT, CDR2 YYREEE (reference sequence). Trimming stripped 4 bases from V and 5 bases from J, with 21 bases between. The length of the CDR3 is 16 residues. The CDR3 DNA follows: TGTGCCAGCAGCCGAAGGACTGAAGAGGGGTATGAGACCCAGTACTTC. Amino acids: CASSRRTEEGYETQYF.

CDR3 coding DNA: TGTGCCTCAACCCAGGGAAACACTGAAGCTTTCTTT. Translated, it gives CASTQGNTEAFF. The chain recombines TRBV10-3 with TRBJ1-1, with D perhaps matching TRBD1 (5 bases). In germline, CDR1 is ENHRY, CDR2 SYGVKD. V was trimmed by 11 bases and J by 2 bases, leaving 12 bases between them. The CDR3 sequence is 12 residues long.

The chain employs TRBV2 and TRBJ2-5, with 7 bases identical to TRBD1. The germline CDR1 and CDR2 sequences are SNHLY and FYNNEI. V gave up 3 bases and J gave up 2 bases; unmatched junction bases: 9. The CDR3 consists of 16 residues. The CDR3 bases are TGTGCCAGCAGTGAGTTAGGCTGGGACAGTCAAGAGACCCAGTACTTC. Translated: CASSELGWDSQETQYF.

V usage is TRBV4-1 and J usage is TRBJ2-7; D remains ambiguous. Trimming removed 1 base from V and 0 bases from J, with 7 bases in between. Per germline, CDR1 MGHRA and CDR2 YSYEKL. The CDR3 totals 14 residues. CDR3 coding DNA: TGCGCCAGCAGCCAAGTACTAAGCTCCTACGAGCAGTACTTC. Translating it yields CASSQVLSSYEQYF.

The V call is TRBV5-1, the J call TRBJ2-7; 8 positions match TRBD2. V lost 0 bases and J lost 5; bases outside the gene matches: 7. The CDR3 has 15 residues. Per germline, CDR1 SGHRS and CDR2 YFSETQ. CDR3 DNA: TGCGCCAGCAGCTTGGGAAGCGGGAGTAGCAACGAGCAGTACTTC. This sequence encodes CASSLGSGSSNEQYF.